The 5 T cell receptor beta chains below were found in one sample sequenced in a study of T cell repertoires in cytomegalovirus infection. Using its own MiXCR run on the reads, TCRdb lists one record per CDR3 protein. Altogether some 350,000 distinct CDR3 sequences are present, about 34% being singletons, with the ten largest covering roughly 13%. Antigens for these TCRs are unknown. The sample in question was cultured PBMCs, obtained from culture after CMV antigen stimulation. These receptors came from a human donor in good health (CMV status not recorded). Some clones in this sample may be carry-over from other donors' samples.

A few counts support this clonotype. The rearrangement links TRBV12-3 or TRBV12-4 to TRBJ1-5; D is perhaps TRBD1 (5 bases). The CDR3 is 14 amino acids. V lost 8 bases and J lost 0, with 11 bases in between. The CDR3 DNA follows: TGTGCCAGCGAAGAGGGGTATAGCAATCAGCCCCAGCATTTT. Translated: CASEEGYSNQPQHF.

This clonotype was observed a few times. The chain combines TRBV19 with TRBJ1-4; 11 bases map to TRBD1. The CDR3 sequence is 17 residues long. The germline gives CDR1 LNHDA, CDR2 SQIVND (reference sequence). Losses at the gene ends were 8 bases for V and 0 bases for J; bases not matched to a gene: 8. In DNA form, the CDR3 reads TGTGCCAGTCGCAATTGGGGACAGGGGGCAACTAATGAAAAACTGTTTTTT. Protein product: CASRNWGQGATNEKLFF.

This clonotype appeared a few times. The CDR3 DNA reads as TGTGCCAGCAGTTTACAACGGGGAGGAGGCACTGAAGCTTTCTTT. It specifies CASSLQRGGGTEAFF. The V call is TRBV12-3 or TRBV12-4, the J call TRBJ1-1; D is unresolved. This CDR3 contains 15 residues. The ends were cut back, 2 bases at V and 4 bases at J, with 14 bases in the middle.

This sequence joins TRBV6-1 and TRBJ2-3, with 8 positions matching TRBD1. Looked up from germline, CDR1 is MNHNS and CDR2 is SASEGT. The CDR3 runs to 11 residues. Trimming removed 6 bases from V and 7 bases from J; junction bases left unmatched: 0. This CDR3 is CASSRGHTQYF. The CDR3, as DNA: TGTGCCAGCAGCAGGGGGCATACGCAGTATTTT.

The chain joins TRBV7-2 to TRBJ2-1, with 10 nucleotides matching TRBD2. V dropped 5 bases and J dropped 2; count of bases not matched to a gene: 6. The germline V gene has CDR1 SGHTA and CDR2 FQGNSA. CDR3 length equals 16 residues. CDR3 coding DNA: TGTGCCAGCAGCCTCGAAGCGGGAGGGCCCTACAATGAGCAGTTCTTC. This encodes CASSLEAGGPYNEQFF.